One and the same sample provided the 11 T cell receptor beta chains below, sequenced in a study of blood T cell repertoires in COVID-19. Profiled with immunoSEQ multiplex PCR; TCRdb holds only in-frame clones, not every one. Of a few hundred thousand clones listed, about 90% are singletons. Specimen: peripheral blood. The receptors here all came from a woman aged 25-40 years with COVID-19, enrolled during active disease.

The chain couples TRBV19 to TRBJ2-7, with D possibly being TRBD1 (5 bases). V lost 7 bases and J 2 bases, leaving 15 bases between the germline ends. CDR1 is LNHDA, CDR2 SQIVND, per germline (reference sequence). This CDR3 contains 14 residues. The DNA of the CDR3 is TGTGCCAGTAAAACACGGACGGACACCTACGAGCAGTACTTC. It translates to CASKTRTDTYEQYF.

The rearrangement joins TRBV6-5 to TRBJ1-2; D uncertain. V was clipped by 10 bases and J by 1 base, with 13 bases between them. Germline CDR1 MNHEY, CDR2 SVGAGI. This CDR3 comprises 13 residues. The CDR3 spells CATRTEVNYGYTF. The CDR3 DNA reads as TGTGCCACCAGGACGGAGGTTAACTATGGCTACACCTTC.

This clone showed up many times. This chain joins TRBV14 and TRBJ2-1, with 11 bases lining up with TRBD2. CDR1 SGHDN and CDR2 FVKESK come from the germline V gene. V lost 5 bases, J lost 6 bases, and 6 bases stayed unmatched. CDR3 length: 15 residues. The CDR3 region is CASSGGTSGTNEQFF. In DNA, the CDR3 is TGTGCCAGCAGCGGCGGGACTAGCGGAACCAATGAGCAGTTCTTC.

The chain is built from TRBV7-8 and TRBJ1-1, with 8 bases aligning to TRBD1. V lost 4 bases to trimming and J lost 2 bases; unmatched junction nucleotides: 9. Germline V gene lookup returns CDR1 SGHVS and CDR2 FQNEAQ. The CDR3 runs to 16 residues. The CDR3 DNA reads TGTGCCAGCAGCTGGACAGGGTGGGGGGATAACACTGAAGCTTTCTTT. Protein sequence: CASSWTGWGDNTEAFF.

The DNA for the CDR3 is TGTGCCAGCAGCTTGGGGGGACCGAGCTCCTGGGAGCAGTACTTC. It is translated as CASSLGGPSSWEQYF. The chain couples TRBV7-9 to TRBJ2-7, with TRBD2 as a possible D gene (6 bases). V lost 3 bases and J lost 7, with 19 bases in between. This CDR3 has 15 residues. Germline values: CDR1 SEHNR, CDR2 FQNEAQ (reference sequence).

This sequence joins TRBV6-2 or TRBV6-3 and TRBJ1-5, with 9 bases aligning to TRBD1. The CDR3 totals 14 residues. J lost 7 bases, V lost 5 bases, and 6 bases had no gene match. Looked up from germline, CDR1 is MNHEY and CDR2 is SVGEGT. The CDR3 region has the DNA TGTGCCAGCAGTGCGACAGGGGGGGGCCAGCCCCAGCATTTT. It encodes CASSATGGGQPQHF.

This clone was recorded a few times. J is TRBJ1-1 and V is TRBV4-3; 7 nucleotides line up with TRBD1. Germline CDR1 LGHNA, CDR2 YSLEER. V lost 4 bases to trimming and J lost 2 bases; unmatched junction nucleotides: 4. This CDR3 is 14 amino acids long. CDR3 amino acids: CASSPGTANTEAFF. CDR3 nucleotide sequence: TGCGCCAGCAGCCCAGGGACAGCAAACACTGAAGCTTTCTTT.

The genes are TRBV4-3 and TRBJ2-1, with TRBD2 identical over 12 bases. This CDR3 is built from 16 residues. In germline, CDR1 is LGHNA, CDR2 YSLEER. V lost 5 bases to trimming and J lost 5 bases; unmatched junction nucleotides: 7. The CDR3 is CASSVRLAGANNEQFF. The DNA for the CDR3 is TGCGCCAGCAGCGTACGACTAGCGGGGGCGAACAATGAGCAGTTCTTC.

The chain is built from TRBV27 and TRBJ2-3; no clear D. This CDR3 has 11 amino acids. Germline CDR1 MNHEY, CDR2 SMNVEV (reference sequence). V was trimmed by 4 bases and J by 5 bases, leaving 4 bases between them. The CDR3: CASSSEDTQYF. CDR3 nucleotides: TGTGCCAGCAGTTCAGAAGATACGCAGTATTTT.

This rearrangement joins TRBV18 to TRBJ2-1; the match to TRBD2 covers 7 bases. The CDR3 spans 15 residues. The J segment lost 1 base and the V segment lost 7 bases, leaving 7 bases of the junction unmatched. Germline V CDR1 and CDR2: KGHSH, LQKENI. The CDR3: CASWDYAVSYNEQFF. CDR3 in DNA: TGTGCCAGCTGGGACTACGCCGTTTCCTACAATGAGCAGTTCTTC.

The rearrangement links TRBV7-9 to TRBJ1-5; TRBD1 is a possible D gene (5 bases). With 4 bases removed from V and 0 bases from J, the gap between germline ends came to 13 bases. CDR3 length: 16 amino acids. The germline gives CDR1 SEHNR, CDR2 FQNEAQ (reference sequence). CDR3 protein: CASSYHPRVSNQPQHF. DNA of the CDR3: TGTGCCAGCAGCTATCACCCCAGGGTTAGCAATCAGCCCCAGCATTTT.